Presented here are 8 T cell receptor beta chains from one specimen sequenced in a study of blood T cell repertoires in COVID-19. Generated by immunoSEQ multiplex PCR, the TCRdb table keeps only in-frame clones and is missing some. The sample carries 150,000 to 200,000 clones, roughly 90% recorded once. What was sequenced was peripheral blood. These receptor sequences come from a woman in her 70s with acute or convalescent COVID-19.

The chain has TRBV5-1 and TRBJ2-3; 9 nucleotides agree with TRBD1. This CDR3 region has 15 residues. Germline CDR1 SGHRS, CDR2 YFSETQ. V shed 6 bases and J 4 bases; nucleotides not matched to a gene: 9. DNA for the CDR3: TGCGCCAGCAACCGGGGACAGGGAAGGGCAGATACGCAGTATTTT. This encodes CASNRGQGRADTQYF.

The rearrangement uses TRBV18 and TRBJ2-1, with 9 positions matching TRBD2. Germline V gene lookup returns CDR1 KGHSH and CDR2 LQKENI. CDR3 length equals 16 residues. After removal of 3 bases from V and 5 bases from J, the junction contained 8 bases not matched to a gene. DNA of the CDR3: TGTGCCAGCTCACCCTTGGCGGGAGGGTTCGACAATGAGCAGTTCTTC. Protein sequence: CASSPLAGGFDNEQFF.

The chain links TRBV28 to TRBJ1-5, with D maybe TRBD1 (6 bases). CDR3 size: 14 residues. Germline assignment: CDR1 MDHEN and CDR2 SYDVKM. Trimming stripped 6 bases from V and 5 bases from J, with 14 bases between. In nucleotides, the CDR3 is TGTGCCAGCAGCCTGAGACAGGTACATCAGCCCCAGCATTTT. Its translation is CASSLRQVHQPQHF.

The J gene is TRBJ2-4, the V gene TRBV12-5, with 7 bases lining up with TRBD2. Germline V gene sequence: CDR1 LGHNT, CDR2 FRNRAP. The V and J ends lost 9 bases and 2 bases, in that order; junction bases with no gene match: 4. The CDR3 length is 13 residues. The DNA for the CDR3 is TGTGCTAGCCGGGGAGGGACCAAAAACATTCAGTACTTC. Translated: CASRGGTKNIQYF.

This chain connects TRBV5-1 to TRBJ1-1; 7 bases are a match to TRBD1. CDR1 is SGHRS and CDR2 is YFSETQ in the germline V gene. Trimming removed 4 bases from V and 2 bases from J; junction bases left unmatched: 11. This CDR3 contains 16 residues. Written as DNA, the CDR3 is TGCGCCAGCAGCGCCGACAGGGCCTTAACAAACACTGAAGCTTTCTTT. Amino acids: CASSADRALTNTEAFF.

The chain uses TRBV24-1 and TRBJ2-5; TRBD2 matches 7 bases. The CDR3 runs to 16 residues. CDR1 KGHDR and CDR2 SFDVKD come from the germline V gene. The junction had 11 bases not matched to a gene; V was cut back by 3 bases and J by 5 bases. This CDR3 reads CATSDGGRETRETQYF. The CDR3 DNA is TGTGCCACCAGTGATGGAGGGCGGGAGACTAGGGAGACCCAGTACTTC.

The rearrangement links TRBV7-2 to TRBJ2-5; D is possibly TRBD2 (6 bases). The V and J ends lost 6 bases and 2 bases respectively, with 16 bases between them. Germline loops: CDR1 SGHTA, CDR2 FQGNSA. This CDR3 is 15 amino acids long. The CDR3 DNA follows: TGTGCCAGCAGTAAACCGGGACTCCCACAAGAGACCCAGTACTTC. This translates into CASSKPGLPQETQYF.

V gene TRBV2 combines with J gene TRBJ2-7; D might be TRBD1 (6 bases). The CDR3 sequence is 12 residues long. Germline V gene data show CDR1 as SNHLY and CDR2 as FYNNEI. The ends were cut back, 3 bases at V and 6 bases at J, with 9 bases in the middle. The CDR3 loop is CASSEGRGEQYF. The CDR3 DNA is TGTGCCAGCAGTGAGGGCAGGGGCGAGCAGTACTTC.